This T cell receptor beta chain was sequenced in a study of vaccination and CD4 T cells after COVID-19. Looking at the study overall: SARS-CoV-2 positivity in convalescent patients was established by nasal swab PCR; roughly 9 had mild and one severe disease.

TCRdb independently ran MiXCR on the PCR reads; one entry per CDR3 protein. This sample has about 36,000 distinct CDR3 sequences, with 36% found just once. V shed 5 bases and J 7 bases; nucleotides not matched to a gene: 13. CDR3 size: 14 residues. Germline V CDR1 and CDR2: DFQATT, SNEGSKA (reference sequence). Regarding time point: late sampling 161 to 241 days after vaccination in a few convalescent patients. Positive SARS-CoV-2 PCR tests in convalescent patients dated from March to December 2020, pre-Alpha, Beta and Delta. This TCR was sampled from a human donor who had recovered from COVID-19. The source was CD4+ T cells from blood, collected about 7 months after SARS-CoV-2 vaccination. The gene calls are TRBV20-1 and TRBJ2-7; 8 nucleotides agree with TRBD2. This CDR3 is CSAGEAGVTREQYF. In DNA, the CDR3 is TGCAGTGCTGGCGAAGCGGGAGTAACGAGGGAGCAGTACTTC.